The rows below give T cell receptor beta chains drawn from one sample of a study of blood T cells in healthy people across ages. Each CDR3 protein gets one entry after TCRdb re-called the 5' RACE reads with MiXCR. Seen here are about 730,000 distinct CDR3 sequences, roughly 43% observed once, and the top ten hold 20% to 25%. The sequencing input was blood. These receptors originate from an older woman in good health. Each CDR3 is given with its conserved first and last residue.

V gene: TRBV2; CDR3 protein: CASKGMTGGADTQYF
V gene: TRBV3-1; CDR3 protein: CASSQEGNNQPQHF
V gene: TRBV29-1; CDR3 protein: CSVGLSYYEQYF
V gene: TRBV13; CDR3 protein: CASSVPLTGGPDEQFF
V gene: TRBV7-2; CDR3 protein: CASSLWAGIADEQYF
V gene: TRBV2; CDR3 protein: CASHLGNAEAFF
V gene: TRBV20-1; CDR3 protein: CSARIGSMNTEAFF
V gene: TRBV15; CDR3 protein: CATIGSLGETQYF
V gene: TRBV20-1; CDR3 protein: CSARPRTSGSSSTDTQYF
V gene: TRBV24-1; CDR3 protein: CATSDLDGNSYNEQYF
V gene: TRBV7-2; CDR3 protein: CASSPSQGSFLSPLHF
V gene: TRBV2; CDR3 protein: CASRYRVIIGDNEQYF
V gene: TRBV7-3; CDR3 protein: CASSQTSQPTGELFF
V gene: TRBV4-3; CDR3 protein: CASSQNRLDRETQYF
V gene: TRBV5-1; CDR3 protein: CASSQHGQGNNSPLHF
V gene: TRBV4-3; CDR3 protein: CASSQDSWTSGRNNEQFF
V gene: TRBV7-2; CDR3 protein: CASSYLSDRVSNYEQYF